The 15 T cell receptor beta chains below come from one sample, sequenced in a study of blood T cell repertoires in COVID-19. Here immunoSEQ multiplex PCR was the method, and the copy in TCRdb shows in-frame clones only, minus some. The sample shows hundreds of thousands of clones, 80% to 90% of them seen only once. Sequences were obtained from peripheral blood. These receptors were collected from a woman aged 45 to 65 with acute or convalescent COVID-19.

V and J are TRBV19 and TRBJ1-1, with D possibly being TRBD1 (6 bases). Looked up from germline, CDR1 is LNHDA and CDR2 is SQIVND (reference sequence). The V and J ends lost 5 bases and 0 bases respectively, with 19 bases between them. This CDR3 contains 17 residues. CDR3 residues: CASSRTKQGGMNTEAFF. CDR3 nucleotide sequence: TGTGCCAGTAGTCGTACAAAACAGGGTGGGATGAACACTGAAGCTTTCTTT.

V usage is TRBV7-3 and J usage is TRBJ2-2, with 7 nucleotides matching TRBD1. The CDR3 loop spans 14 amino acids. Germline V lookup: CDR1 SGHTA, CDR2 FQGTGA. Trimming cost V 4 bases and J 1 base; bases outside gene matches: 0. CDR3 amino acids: CASSWDRNTGELFF. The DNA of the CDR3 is TGTGCCAGCAGCTGGGACAGGAACACCGGGGAGCTGTTTTTT.

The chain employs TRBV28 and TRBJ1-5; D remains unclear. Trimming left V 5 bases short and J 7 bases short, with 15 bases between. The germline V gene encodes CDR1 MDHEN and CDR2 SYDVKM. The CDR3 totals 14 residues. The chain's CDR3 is CASSGSGPPQPQHF. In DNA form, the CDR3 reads TGTGCCAGCAGTGGTTCGGGTCCGCCGCAGCCCCAGCATTTT.

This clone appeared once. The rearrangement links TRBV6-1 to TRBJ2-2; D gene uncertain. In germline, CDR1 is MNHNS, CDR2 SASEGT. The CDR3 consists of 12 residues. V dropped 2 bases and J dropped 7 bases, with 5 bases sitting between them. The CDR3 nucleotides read TGTGCCAGCAGTGAATCAGGCGGGGAGCTGTTTTTT. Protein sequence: CASSESGGELFF.

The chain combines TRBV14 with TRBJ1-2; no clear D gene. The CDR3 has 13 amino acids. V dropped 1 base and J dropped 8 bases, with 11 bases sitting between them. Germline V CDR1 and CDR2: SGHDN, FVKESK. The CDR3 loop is CASSQAGTKGYTF. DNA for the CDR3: TGTGCCAGCAGCCAAGCAGGTACAAAAGGCTACACCTTC.

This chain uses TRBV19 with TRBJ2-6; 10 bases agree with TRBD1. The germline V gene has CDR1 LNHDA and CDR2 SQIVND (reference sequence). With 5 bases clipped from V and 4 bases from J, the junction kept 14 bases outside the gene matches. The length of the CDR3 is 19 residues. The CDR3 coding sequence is TGTGCCAGTAGTTTCCGCGACAGGGGGCGCATGACCGGGGCCAACGTCCTGACTTTC. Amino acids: CASSFRDRGRMTGANVLTF.

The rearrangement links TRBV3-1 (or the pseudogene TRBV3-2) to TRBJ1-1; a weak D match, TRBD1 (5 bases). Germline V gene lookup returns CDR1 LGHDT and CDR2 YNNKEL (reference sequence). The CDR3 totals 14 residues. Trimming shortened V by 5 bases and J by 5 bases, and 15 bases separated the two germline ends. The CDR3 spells CASSLQHRGTEAFF. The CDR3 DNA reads TGTGCCAGCAGCTTACAGCATCGGGGGACTGAAGCTTTCTTT.

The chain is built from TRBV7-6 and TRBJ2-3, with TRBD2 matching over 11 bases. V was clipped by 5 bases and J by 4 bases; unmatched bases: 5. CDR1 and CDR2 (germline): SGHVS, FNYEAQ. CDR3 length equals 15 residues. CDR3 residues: CASSQLAGAADTQYF. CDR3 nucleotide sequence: TGTGCCAGCAGCCAACTAGCGGGAGCGGCAGATACGCAGTATTTT.

DNA for the CDR3: TGTGCCAGCAGCTTAGATCGCGACTATGGCTACACCTTC. The encoded protein is CASSLDRDYGYTF. The rearrangement joins TRBV13 to TRBJ1-2; D gene ambiguous. CDR1 PRHDT and CDR2 FYEKMQ come from the germline V gene (reference sequence). V lost 1 base and J 3 bases, leaving 6 bases between the germline ends. The CDR3 is 13 residues long.

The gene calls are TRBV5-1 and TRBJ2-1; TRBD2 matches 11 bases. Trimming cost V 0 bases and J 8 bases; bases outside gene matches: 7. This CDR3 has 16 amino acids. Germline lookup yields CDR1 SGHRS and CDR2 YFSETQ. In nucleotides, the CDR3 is TGCGCCAGCAGCTTGGCCGTTAGCGGGAGGGTCTATGAGCAGTTCTTC. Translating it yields CASSLAVSGRVYEQFF.

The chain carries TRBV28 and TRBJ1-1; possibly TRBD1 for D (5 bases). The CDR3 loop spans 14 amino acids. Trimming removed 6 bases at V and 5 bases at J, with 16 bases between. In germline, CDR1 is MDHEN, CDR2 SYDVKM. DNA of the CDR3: TGTGCCAGCAGCCGGCGGTTGGGGGGGACTGAAGCTTTCTTT. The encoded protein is CASSRRLGGTEAFF.

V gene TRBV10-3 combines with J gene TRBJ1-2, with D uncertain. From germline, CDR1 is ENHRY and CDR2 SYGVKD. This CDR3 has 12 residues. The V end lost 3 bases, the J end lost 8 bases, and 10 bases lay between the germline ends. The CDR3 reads CAISEQKYGYTF. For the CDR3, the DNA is TGTGCCATCAGTGAACAGAAATACGGCTACACCTTC.

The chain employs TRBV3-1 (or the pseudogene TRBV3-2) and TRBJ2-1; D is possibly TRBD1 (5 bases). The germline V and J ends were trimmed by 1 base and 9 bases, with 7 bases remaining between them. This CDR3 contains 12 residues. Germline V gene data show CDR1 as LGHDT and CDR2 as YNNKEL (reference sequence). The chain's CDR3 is CASSQGGGEQFF. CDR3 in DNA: TGTGCCAGCAGCCAAGGGGGCGGTGAGCAGTTCTTC.

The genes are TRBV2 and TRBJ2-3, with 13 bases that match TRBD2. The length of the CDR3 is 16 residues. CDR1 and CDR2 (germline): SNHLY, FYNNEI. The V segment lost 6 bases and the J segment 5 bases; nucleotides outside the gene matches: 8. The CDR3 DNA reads TGTGCCAGCAGGCTGGGACTAGCGGGAATGATAGATACGCAGTATTTT. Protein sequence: CASRLGLAGMIDTQYF.

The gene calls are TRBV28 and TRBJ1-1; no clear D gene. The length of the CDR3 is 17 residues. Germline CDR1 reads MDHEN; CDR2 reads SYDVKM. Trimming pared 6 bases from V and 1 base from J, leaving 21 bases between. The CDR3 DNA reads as TGTGCCAGCAGCCACGGAGGGCTACAGACTACGAACACTGAAGCTTTCTTT. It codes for CASSHGGLQTTNTEAFF.